This T cell receptor (beta chain) stems from a study of blood T cell repertoires in COVID-19 (dated by TCRdb to 2019 to 2021). With respect to the entire study: The collaborator samples originated in the United States, Italy and Spain and spanned the acute and convalescent phases of COVID-19. The prospective study material was composed of cDNA or gDNA derived from T cells, B-cell-depleted T cells, or PBMCs. The dataset comprised deeply sampled blood TCRbeta repertoires from subjects exposed to, actively infected with, or recovered from COVID-19. A freely available public database, intended as a resource for researchers studying the immune response to SARS-CoV-2, is where the repertoires were released. The samples were drawn from two sources: the first 160 participants of the ongoing ImmuneRACE study, and 950 to 1,500 subjects contributed by 6 global collaborators. A de-identified subject ID, COVID-19 status, age in years and sex were almost always included in the sample metadata. Where available, HLA class I and class II types were taken from metadata supplied by the sample provider and were not determined by assay-based typing.

TCRbeta CDR3 regions were amplified from genomic DNA by means of the immunoSEQ Assay, a bias-controlled multiplex PCR. The paper's processing steps were these. The number of nucleated cells in each sample was estimated by amplification of reference gene primers within the assay. To quantify the absolute abundance of each unique TCRbeta CDR3 rearrangement, sequence reads were collapsed and filtered. For each sample, productive Simpson clonality was calculated by taking the square root of Simpson's diversity index across productive rearrangements. TCRdb stores this immuneACCESS table with in-frame sequences only. Part of the clones is absent; in the studies checked, under half of the shortfall reflects unresolved V genes, and no reason is known for the rest. V, J and clone size were drawn from that table, and D and trimming were deduced from the DNA. A total of 150,000 to 200,000 clones appear in this sample, approximately 91% of them only once. The ten largest clones take up about 2% of the sample.

Concerning this clone itself: Its binding antigen is unknown. Qualities for individual bases were not recorded, and no much larger clone is one base off.

Overall results and qualifications from the work: The quantity of clinical and demographic metadata differed by source and by participant and was supplied without curation.

The CDR3 holds 16 amino acids from the cysteine to the phenylalanine. Here the CDR3 DNA is all that survives: 48 bases in frame from base 1. Between the V and J ends, shortened by 4 bases and 6 bases respectively, the junction contains 19 bases. As encoded in the germline V gene (reference sequence), CDR1 is LGHDT while CDR2 is YNNKEL. Collaborating institutions collected whole blood in K2EDTA tubes following their own protocols. For TCRbeta analysis, collaborators shipped samples as frozen whole blood, isolated PBMCs, or DNA extracted from either of those sample types. The receptor was derived from a man younger than 35 with acute or convalescent COVID-19. The sequence links TRBV3-1 (or the pseudogene TRBV3-2) to TRBJ1-5; TRBD1 is a weak D gene call, 6 bases matching. The source material was peripheral blood. The CDR3 protein sequence reads: CASSPRGTGGSQPQHF. The DNA sequence is given as TGTGCCAGCAGCCCAAGGGGGACGGGTGGTAGTCAGCCCCAGCATTTT.